This TCR beta chain was documented in a study of blood T cell repertoires in COVID-19. Study background: There were acute and convalescent COVID-19 samples, and they came from the United States, Italy and Spain.

As handled by the study authors: Amplification of reference gene primers provided the estimated nucleated cell counts. TCRdb's copy holds only in-frame clones and misses some; the assay was immunoSEQ multiplex PCR. V and J calls and clone size are copied from that table; D and trimming were computed from the DNA. The sample includes under 350,000 clones, 65% to 90% of them seen just once. Trimming pared 4 bases from V and 2 bases from J, leaving 8 bases between. Per the germline V gene, CDR1 is SQVTM and CDR2 is ANQGSEA. The CDR3 totals 12 residues. This clone came up once. The chain uses TRBV29-1 and TRBJ2-5; D not resolved. This TCR came from a human donor in a cohort sampled during active COVID-19. Specimen: peripheral blood. CDR3 sequence reads: CSVGVAQETQYF. CDR3 nucleotide sequence: TGCAGCGTTGGCGTAGCACAAGAGACCCAGTACTTC.